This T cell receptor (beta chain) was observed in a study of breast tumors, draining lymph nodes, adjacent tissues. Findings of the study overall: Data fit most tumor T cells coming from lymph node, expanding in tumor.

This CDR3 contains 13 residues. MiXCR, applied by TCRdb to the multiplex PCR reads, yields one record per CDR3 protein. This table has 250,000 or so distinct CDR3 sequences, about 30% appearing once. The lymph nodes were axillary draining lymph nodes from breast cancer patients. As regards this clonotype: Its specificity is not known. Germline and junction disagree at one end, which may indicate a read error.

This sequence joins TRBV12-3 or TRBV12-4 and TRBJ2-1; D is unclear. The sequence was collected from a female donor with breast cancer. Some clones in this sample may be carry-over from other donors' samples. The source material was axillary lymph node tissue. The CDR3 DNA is TGTGCCAGCAGCGTGGGCCCCTACGATGAGCAGTTCTTC. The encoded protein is CASSVGPYDEQFF.